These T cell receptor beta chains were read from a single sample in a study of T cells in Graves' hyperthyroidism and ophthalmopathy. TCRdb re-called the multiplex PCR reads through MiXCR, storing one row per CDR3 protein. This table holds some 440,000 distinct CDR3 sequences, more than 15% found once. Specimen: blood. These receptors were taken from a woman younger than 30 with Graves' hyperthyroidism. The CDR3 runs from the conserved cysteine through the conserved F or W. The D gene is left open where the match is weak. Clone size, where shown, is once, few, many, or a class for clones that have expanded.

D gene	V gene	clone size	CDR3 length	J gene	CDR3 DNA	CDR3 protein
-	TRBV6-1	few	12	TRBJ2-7	TGTGCCAGCAGTGAGACCGCCCACGAGCAGTACTTC	CASSETAHEQYF
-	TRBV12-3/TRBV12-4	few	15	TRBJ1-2	TGTGCCGGCAGTCCCCCAGGGAGGGGCCTCTATGGCTACACCTTC	CAGSPPGRGLYGYTF
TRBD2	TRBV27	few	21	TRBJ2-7	TGTGCCAGCAGGGTGACACGCAAAGGGCTACTAGCGGGATACGGGTCCTACGAGCAGTACTTC	CASRVTRKGLLAGYGSYEQYF
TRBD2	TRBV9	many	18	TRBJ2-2	TGTGCCAGCAGCGTAGGGCTAGCGGGGGGATTCCACACCGGGGAGCTGTTTTTT	CASSVGLAGGFHTGELFF
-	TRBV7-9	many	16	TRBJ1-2	TGTGCCAGCAGCTTATACTCGGTCGACACTAACTATGGCTACACCTTC	CASSLYSVDTNYGYTF
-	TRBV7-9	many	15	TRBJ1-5	TGTGCCAGCAGCCAAGGACAGTTCAGCAATCAGCCCCAGCATTTT	CASSQGQFSNQPQHF
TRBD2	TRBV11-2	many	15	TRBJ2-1	TGTGCCAGCAGCTTAGAGACTAGCGGGAGGACTGAGCAGTTCTTC	CASSLETSGRTEQFF
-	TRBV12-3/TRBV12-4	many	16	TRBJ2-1	TGTGCCAGCAGTTTAGGGACCGGAAGCTCCTACAATGAGCAGTTCTTC	CASSLGTGSSYNEQFF
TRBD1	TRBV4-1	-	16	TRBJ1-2	TGCGCCAGCAGCCAAGATGGGGAGACAGGGTACTATGGCTACACCTTC	CASSQDGETGYYGYTF
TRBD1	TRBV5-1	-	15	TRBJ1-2	TGCGCCAGCAGGGCCGGGACAGGGGGCGGCTATGGCTACACCTTC	CASRAGTGGGYGYTF
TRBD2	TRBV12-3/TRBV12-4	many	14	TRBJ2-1	TGTGCCATCAAGCGGGGGGGGTTTAGAAATGAGCAGTTCTTC	CAIKRGGFRNEQFF
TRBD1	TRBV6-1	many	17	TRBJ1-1	TGTGCCAGCAGTCAGGCCGGGACAGGGTATCCGAACACTGAAGCTTTCTTT	CASSQAGTGYPNTEAFF
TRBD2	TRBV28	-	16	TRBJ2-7	TGTGCCAGCATCCAAAGCACGGGGGGACTCACCTACGAGCAGTACTTC	CASIQSTGGLTYEQYF
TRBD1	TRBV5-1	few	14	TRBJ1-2	TGCGCCAGCAGCTTGGATGGGACAGAGTATGGCTACACCTTC	CASSLDGTEYGYTF
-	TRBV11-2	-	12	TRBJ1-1	TGTGCCAGCAGCGTAGACAGCGGTGAAGCTTTCTTT	CASSVDSGEAFF
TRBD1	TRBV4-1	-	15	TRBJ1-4	TGCGCCAGCAGCCCGGACAGGGGGACTAATGAAAAACTGTTTTTT	CASSPDRGTNEKLFF
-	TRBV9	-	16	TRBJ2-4	TGTGCCAGCAGCCCCACACAGGGCTTAGCCAAAAACATTCAGTACTTC	CASSPTQGLAKNIQYF
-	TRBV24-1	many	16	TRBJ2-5	TGTGCCACCAGTGATCAATACCGGGGTCACGGAGAGACCCAGTACTTC	CATSDQYRGHGETQYF
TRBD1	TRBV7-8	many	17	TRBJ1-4	TGTGCCAGCAGCTCTCTCTTACAGACAGGGGGCATTGAAAAACTGTTTTTT	CASSSLLQTGGIEKLFF
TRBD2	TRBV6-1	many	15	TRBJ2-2	TGTGCCAGCACCAGACTAGCGGGGGGGACCGGGGAGCTGTTTTTT	CASTRLAGGTGELFF
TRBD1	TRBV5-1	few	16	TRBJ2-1	TGCGCCAGCAGCTGGCCGGGACAGGCCCCCTACAATGAGCAGTTCTTC	CASSWPGQAPYNEQFF
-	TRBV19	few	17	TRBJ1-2	TGTGCCAGTAGTGTATTTAGGCAGGGAGGTCGGCAGAATGGCTACACCTTC	CASSVFRQGGRQNGYTF
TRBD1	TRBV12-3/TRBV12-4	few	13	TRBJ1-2	TGTGCCGGCAGCACCGGGACAGGGAATGGCTACACCTTC	CAGSTGTGNGYTF
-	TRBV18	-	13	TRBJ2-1	TGTGCCAGCTCACCACCGTTATTTGCGGGCGTGATCTTC	CASSPPLFAGVIF
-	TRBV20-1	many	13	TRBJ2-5	TGCAGTGCTATGGGTATCACCCAAGAGACCCAGTACTTC	CSAMGITQETQYF
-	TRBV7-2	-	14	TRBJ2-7	TGTGCCAGCAGCTCGCAGGCCGCGGACTACGAGCAGTACTTC	CASSSQAADYEQYF
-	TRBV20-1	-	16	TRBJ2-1	TGCAGTGCTAGTGGGCCTACCGCGATCTCCTACAATGAGCAGTTCTTC	CSASGPTAISYNEQFF
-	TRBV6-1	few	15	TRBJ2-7	TGTGCCAGCAGTGAGTTACGGGGGAGCTCCTACGAGCAGTACTTC	CASSELRGSSYEQYF
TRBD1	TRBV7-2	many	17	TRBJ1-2	TGTGCCAGCAGGCCCTCAGGGGGACAGGGGGCTTATTATGGCTACACCTTC	CASRPSGGQGAYYGYTF
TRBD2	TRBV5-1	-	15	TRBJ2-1	TGCGCCAGCAGCTTGGTTGGACTAGCGGACAATGAGCAGTTCTTC	CASSLVGLADNEQFF
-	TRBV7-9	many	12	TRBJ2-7	TGTGCCAGCAGCTACCAAGGGTACGAGCAGTACTTC	CASSYQGYEQYF
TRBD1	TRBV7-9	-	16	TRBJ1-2	TGTGCCAGCAGCTCGGACCCGACAGGGGGTTTCTATGGCTACACCTTC	CASSSDPTGGFYGYTF
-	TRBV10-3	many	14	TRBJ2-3	TGTGCCATCAGTGAAGCCAGGGTTATGGATACGCAGTATTTT	CAISEARVMDTQYF
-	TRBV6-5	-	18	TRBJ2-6	TGTGCCAGCAGTTACTCGAGGCCGTATCGCTCTGGGGCCAACGTCCTGACTTTC	CASSYSRPYRSGANVLTF
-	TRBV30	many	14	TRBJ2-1	TGTGCCTGGAGTTGGGGTAGCTCCTACAATGAGCAGTTCTTC	CAWSWGSSYNEQFF
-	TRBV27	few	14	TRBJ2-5	TGTGCCAGTTCCCCCAAGTGGCGGGGGCAGACCCAGTACTTC	CASSPKWRGQTQYF
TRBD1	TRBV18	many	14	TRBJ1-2	TGTGCCAGCTCGACCGGGACAGGGGATGCTGGCTACACCTTC	CASSTGTGDAGYTF
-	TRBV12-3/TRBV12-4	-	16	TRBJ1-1	TGTGCCAGCAGCCAACTAGCGGGGGGGTCTATATCTGAAGCTTTCTTT	CASSQLAGGSISEAFF
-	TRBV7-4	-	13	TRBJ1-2	TGTGCCAGCAGCTTTGAAGAAGGGTCCGGCTACACCTTC	CASSFEEGSGYTF
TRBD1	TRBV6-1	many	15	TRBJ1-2	TGTGCCAGCAGTGAGGACAGGGGGCCAAGGGTTGGCTACACCTTC	CASSEDRGPRVGYTF
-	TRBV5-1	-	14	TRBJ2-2	TGCGCCACCTCTTCCTCCTACGCCACCGGGGAGCTGTTTTTT	CATSSSYATGELFF
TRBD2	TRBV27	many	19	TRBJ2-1	TGTGCCAGCAGTTTATGGCTAGCGGGGGATCTAACGTCCTACAATGAGCAGTTCTTC	CASSLWLAGDLTSYNEQFF
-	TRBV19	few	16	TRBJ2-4	TGTGCCAGTAGTTGGACCGGGGCCCAGACCAAAAACATTCAGTACTTC	CASSWTGAQTKNIQYF
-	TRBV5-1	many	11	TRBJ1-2	TGCGCCAGCAGGACGCACTATGGCTACACCTTC	CASRTHYGYTF
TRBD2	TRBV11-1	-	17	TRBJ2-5	TGTGCCAGCAGCTTAGCGTCCGGTAGCGGGAGTCGAGAGACCCAGTACTTC	CASSLASGSGSRETQYF
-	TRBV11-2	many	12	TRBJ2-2	TGTGCCAGCAGCCACCCGAGCGGGGAGCTGTTTTTT	CASSHPSGELFF
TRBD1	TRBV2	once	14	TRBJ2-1	TGTGCCAGCAGCGTACAGGGGGCGTTGAATGAGCAGTTCTTC	CASSVQGALNEQFF
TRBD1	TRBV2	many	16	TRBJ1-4	TGTGCCAGGAGAGAACAGGGGGCCATGTCTAATGAAAAACTGTTTTTT	CARREQGAMSNEKLFF
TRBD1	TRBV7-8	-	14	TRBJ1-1	TGTGCCAGCAGGGGGGGGACAGGGAGCACTGAAGCTTTCTTT	CASRGGTGSTEAFF
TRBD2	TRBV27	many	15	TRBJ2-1	TGTGCCAGCAGTTTGTGGCTAGCGGGGGCCAATGAGCAGTTCTTC	CASSLWLAGANEQFF
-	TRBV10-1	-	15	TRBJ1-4	TGCGCCAGCAGTGAGACGGGGGGCCCTAATGAAAAACTGTTTTTT	CASSETGGPNEKLFF
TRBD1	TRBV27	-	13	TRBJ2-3	TGTGCCAGCTGGGACAGGGGTGGAGATACGCAGTATTTT	CASWDRGGDTQYF